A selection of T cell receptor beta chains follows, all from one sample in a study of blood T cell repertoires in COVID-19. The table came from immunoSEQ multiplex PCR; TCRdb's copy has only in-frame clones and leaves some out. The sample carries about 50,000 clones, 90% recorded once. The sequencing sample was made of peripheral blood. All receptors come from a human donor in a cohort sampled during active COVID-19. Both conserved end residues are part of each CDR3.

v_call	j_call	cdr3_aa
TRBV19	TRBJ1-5	CASSMGSWVTGQPQHF
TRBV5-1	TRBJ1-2	CASSLDPGFNYGYTF
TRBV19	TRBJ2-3	CASSIRRNLADTQYF
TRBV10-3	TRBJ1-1	CAISESPQGWILNTEAFF
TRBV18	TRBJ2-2	CASSPRVSGTGELFF
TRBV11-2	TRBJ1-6	CASSLAVWSPLHF
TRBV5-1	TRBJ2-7	CASSLGVHEQYF
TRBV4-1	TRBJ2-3	CASSHERASGRVDTQYF
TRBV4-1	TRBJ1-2	CASSQELDRGLDYGYTF
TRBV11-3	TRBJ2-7	CASSLDVAGEQYF
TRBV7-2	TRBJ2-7	CASSLTSRRGEQYF
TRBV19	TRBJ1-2	CASSMWDRVDGYTF
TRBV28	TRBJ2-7	CASSFRGARLEQYF
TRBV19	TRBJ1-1	CASRAGRVVSEAFF
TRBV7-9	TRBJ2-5	CASSLMRGETQYF
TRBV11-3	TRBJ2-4	CASSSGGAKNIQYF
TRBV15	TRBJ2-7	CATSRDSGDYEQYF
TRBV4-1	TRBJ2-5	CASSQVPGVETQYF
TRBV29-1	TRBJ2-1	CSVEGMTGGSYNEQFF
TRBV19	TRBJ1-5	CASSTGNAGNQPQHF
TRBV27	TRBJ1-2	CASSSGTGRYGYTF
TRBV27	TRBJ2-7	CASSRTEYYEQYF
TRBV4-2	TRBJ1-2	CASSQERGNRQDTF
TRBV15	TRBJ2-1	CATSSYSGSYNEQFF
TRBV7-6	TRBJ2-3	CASTIRSGGSDTQYF
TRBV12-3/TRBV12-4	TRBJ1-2	CASSWGGYGYTF
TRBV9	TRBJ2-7	CASSGQREYYEQYF
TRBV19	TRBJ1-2	CASSIVGGQTHGGYTF
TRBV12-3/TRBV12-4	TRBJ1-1	CASSLGQDTEAFF
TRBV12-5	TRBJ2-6	CASGLVSGLAGVSGANVLTF
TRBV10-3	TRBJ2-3	CAIKQGGDTQYF
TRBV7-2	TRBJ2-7	CASSLGGGGTMYEQYF
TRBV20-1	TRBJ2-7	CSAITGGEQYF
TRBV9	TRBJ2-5	CASSPEEARDTTGETQYF
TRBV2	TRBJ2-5	CASSRGGNQETQYF
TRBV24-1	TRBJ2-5	CATSDLQFGGRETQYF
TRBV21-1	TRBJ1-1	CASSKCRGRRNTEAFF